One and the same sample provided the 9 T cell receptor beta chains below, sequenced in a study of Ad26.COV2.S vaccination and SARS-CoV-2 variants. Sequencing used immunoSEQ multiplex PCR; TCRdb keeps in-frame clones, though not all of them. The data contain over 400,000 clones, roughly nine tenths of them singletons. Treatment given: roughly 20 received Ad26.COV2.S at low or high dose, single or two shots; about 5 received placebo; per-sample allocation not given. Sampling was performed 63 days after the first vaccine or placebo injection. The starting material was peripheral blood, obtained in a trial of Ad26.COV2.S vaccine versus placebo. The receptor source for this set is a person aged 18 to 65 who received the Ad26.COV2.S COVID-19 vaccine or a placebo.

V and J are TRBV28 and TRBJ1-5; tentative D call: TRBD1 (5 bases). The ends were cut back, 8 bases at V and 7 bases at J, with 18 bases in the middle. CDR3 length equals 14 residues. Germline loops: CDR1 MDHEN, CDR2 SYDVKM. CDR3 protein: CASGTLGYGQPQHF. In nucleotides, the CDR3 is TGTGCCAGCGGGACCCTTGGGTATGGACAGCCCCAGCATTTT.

J is TRBJ2-1 and V is TRBV30; no definite D call. The CDR3 contains 13 residues. The ends were cut back, 3 bases at V and 0 bases at J, with 6 bases in the middle. The germline V gene encodes CDR1 GTSNPN and CDR2 SVGIG (reference sequence). The CDR3 DNA reads TGTGCCTGGAGCCAGTCCTCCTACAATGAGCAGTTCTTC. This translates into CAWSQSSYNEQFF.

The chain recombines TRBV5-1 with TRBJ1-2; D gene unclear. Germline CDR1 and CDR2: SGHRS and YFSETQ. This CDR3 comprises 13 residues. V was shortened by 1 base and J by 8 bases, with 12 bases between the two germline ends. CDR3 residues: CASSLNLVGGYTF. In DNA, the CDR3 is TGCGCCAGCAGCTTGAATTTGGTTGGAGGCTACACCTTC.

The CDR3 sequence: CASRGQGFNYGYTF. The CDR3 DNA sequence: TGTGCCAGCAGAGGACAGGGCTTTAACTATGGCTACACCTTC. The V gene is TRBV27, the J gene TRBJ1-2, with 8 bases identical to TRBD1. The V gene's germline CDR1 is MNHEY and CDR2 SMNVEV (reference sequence). The length of the CDR3 is 14 residues. J lost 1 base, V lost 6 bases, and 4 bases had no gene match.

The chain links TRBV4-1 to TRBJ1-1, with unresolved D. The CDR3 is made up of 15 amino acids. Trimming pared 0 bases from V and 7 bases from J, leaving 15 bases between. Per the germline V gene, CDR1 is MGHRA and CDR2 is YSYEKL. Here the CDR3 DNA reads TGCGCCAGCAGCCAAGATCTTCCGGGCGAGGGTGAAGCTTTCTTT. Its protein product is CASSQDLPGEGEAFF.

The chain is built from TRBV18 and TRBJ1-2; 7 bases align to TRBD1. V shed 0 bases, J shed 0 bases, and the junction held 7 bases outside the gene matches. CDR3 length: 17 amino acids. Germline assignment: CDR1 KGHSH and CDR2 LQKENI. CDR3 amino acids: CASSPPQTGTTNYGYTF. The CDR3 DNA follows: TGTGCCAGCTCACCACCGCAGACAGGGACCACTAACTATGGCTACACCTTC.

The genes are TRBV10-3 and TRBJ2-1; 9 bases agree with TRBD2. CDR3 length equals 15 residues. Unmatched junction bases numbered 10, after V lost 8 bases and J lost 5 bases. CDR1 and CDR2 (germline): ENHRY, SYGVKD. In nucleotides, the CDR3 is TGTGCCATCTCCAGGACTAGCGTAGGTAACAATGAGCAGTTCTTC. Protein: CAISRTSVGNNEQFF.

The chain combines TRBV27 with TRBJ2-5; D remains unclear. The CDR3 is 13 amino acids. The V and J ends lost 3 bases and 0 bases respectively, with 5 bases between them. Germline V gene data show CDR1 as MNHEY and CDR2 as SMNVEV (reference sequence). Written as DNA, the CDR3 is TGTGCCAGCAGTTTCACGTACCAAGAGACCCAGTACTTC. Amino acid sequence: CASSFTYQETQYF.

The chain joins TRBV2 to TRBJ2-7, with TRBD1 matching over 9 bases. The CDR3 contains 13 residues. With 9 bases clipped from V and 3 bases from J, the junction kept 6 bases outside the gene matches. Germline CDR1 reads SNHLY; CDR2 reads FYNNEI. CDR3 nucleotide sequence: TGTGCCAGTCAGACAGGGGGGCGCTACGAGCAGTACTTC. Its translation: CASQTGGRYEQYF.